What follows are 20 T cell receptor beta chains derived from one specimen sequenced in a study of blood T cell repertoires in COVID-19. Data came from immunoSEQ multiplex PCR; TCRdb stores just in-frame clones and leaves some out. The sample lists roughly 380,000 clones; 85% were seen once. Sequenced material: peripheral blood. These TCRs come from a woman under 30 with acute or convalescent COVID-19.

The chain combines TRBV9 with TRBJ2-5; 7 bases line up with TRBD2. This CDR3 contains 14 residues. The trim removed 0 bases at V and 5 bases at J, leaving 4 bases unmatched. CDR1 is SGDLS, CDR2 YYNGEE, per germline. The CDR3 DNA reads TGTGCCAGCAGCGTAGAATCCGGGGGGGAGACCCAGTACTTC. The encoded protein is CASSVESGGETQYF. The full variable domain, rest sourced from reference TRBV9 and TRBJ2-5, is DSGVTQTPKHLITATGQRVTLRCSPRSGDLSVYWYQQSLDQGLQFLIQYYNGEERAKGNILERFSAQQFPDLHSELNLSSLELGDSALYFCASSVESGGETQYFGPGTRLLVL.

CDR3 loop: CASSEGVTRSPLHF. The CDR3 bases are TGTGCCAGTAGTGAAGGGGTTACCCGTTCACCCCTCCACTTT. The V and J genes are TRBV19 and TRBJ1-6, with D possibly matching TRBD1 (5 bases). Deletions cut 5 bases from V and 9 bases from J, with 14 bases between. The CDR3 covers 14 residues. The germline V gene has CDR1 LNHDA and CDR2 SQIVND (reference sequence).

The chain couples TRBV7-9 to TRBJ2-2; 8 bases line up with TRBD1. CDR3 length equals 17 residues. The V gene's germline CDR1 is SEHNR and CDR2 FQNEAQ (reference sequence). The J segment lost 6 bases and the V segment lost 6 bases, leaving 15 bases of the junction unmatched. The CDR3, as DNA: TGTGCCAGCAGACGGCCCTTAGGACAGGGAACGGCCGGGGAGCTGTTTTTT. It encodes CASRRPLGQGTAGELFF.

The V and J genes are TRBV5-8 and TRBJ2-1; tentative D call: TRBD1 (6 bases). The CDR3 length is 15 residues. The germline CDR1 and CDR2 sequences are SGHTS and YDEGEE. Trimming cost V 4 bases and J 4 bases, with 15 bases left between them. The CDR3 protein is CASSPTGTFYNEQFF. In nucleotides, the CDR3 is TGTGCCAGCAGCCCAACCGGGACATTTTACAATGAGCAGTTCTTC.

As DNA, the CDR3 is TGTGCCAGCAGCCTGTGGAACACTGAAGCTTTCTTT. Protein product: CASSLWNTEAFF. The J gene is TRBJ1-1, the V gene TRBV7-9; no reliable D call. The germline gives CDR1 SEHNR, CDR2 FQNEAQ (reference sequence). Trimming took 5 bases from V and 1 from J, leaving 5 bases between them. The CDR3 has 12 residues.

The rearrangement links TRBV2 to TRBJ2-1; D unresolved. Trimming stripped 2 bases from V and 2 bases from J, with 13 bases between. Looked up from germline, CDR1 is SNHLY and CDR2 is FYNNEI. This CDR3 region has 16 residues. The CDR3 region has the DNA TGTGCCAGCAGTGAAAGCGTGGCAGCTACCTACAATGAGCAGTTCTTC. Translation: CASSESVAATYNEQFF.

The rearrangement links TRBV27 to TRBJ2-3, with 10 bases lining up with TRBD1. CDR3 size: 16 residues. The junction had 11 bases not matched to a gene; V was cut back by 5 bases and J by 6 bases. Germline lookup yields CDR1 MNHEY and CDR2 SMNVEV (reference sequence). The CDR3 loop is CASSDRTGGLSDTQYF. For the CDR3, the DNA is TGTGCCAGCAGTGACCGGACAGGGGGACTTTCGGATACGCAGTATTTT.

This chain links TRBV4-2 with TRBJ2-7; D gene ambiguous. There are 11 residues in the CDR3. V was trimmed by 5 bases and J by 4 bases, leaving 6 bases between them. Per the germline V gene, CDR1 is LGHNA and CDR2 is YNFKEQ. The DNA for the CDR3 is TGTGCCAGCAGCGACGGGTACGAGCAGTACTTC. Translated, it gives CASSDGYEQYF.

This sequence joins TRBV5-1 and TRBJ1-4; weak D call: TRBD1 (6 bases). The germline CDR1 and CDR2 sequences are SGHRS and YFSETQ. This CDR3 comprises 16 residues. V dropped 7 bases and J dropped 5 bases, with 21 bases sitting between them. CDR3 nucleotides: TGCGCCAGCGGCCTAGGGCCCACAGGGACAAATGAAAAACTGTTTTTT. Protein: CASGLGPTGTNEKLFF.

The rearrangement joins TRBV5-6 to TRBJ2-7; no firm D call. This CDR3 is built from 14 residues. Trimming pared 0 bases from V and 2 bases from J, leaving 9 bases between. Germline CDR1 and CDR2: SGHDT and YYEEEE. The CDR3 coding sequence is TGTGCCAGCAGCTTGGTCGGCGGAGCCTACGAGCAGTACTTC. As protein: CASSLVGGAYEQYF.

CDR3 nucleotide sequence: TGTGCCAGCTTAAGGCCGGACTACACTGAAGCTTTCTTT. It translates to CASLRPDYTEAFF. This chain connects TRBV28 to TRBJ1-1; no reliable D call. V was trimmed by 8 bases and J by 3 bases, leaving 13 bases between them. This CDR3 contains 13 residues. Germline V gives CDR1 MDHEN, CDR2 SYDVKM.

The rearrangement uses TRBV29-1 and TRBJ2-5; D is uncertain. Deletions cut 1 base from V and 4 bases from J, with 13 bases between. The CDR3 contains 14 residues. CDR1 and CDR2 from the germline V gene are SQVTM and ANQGSEA. CDR3 nucleotides: TGCAGCGTTGAAGGGCCTCGACAAGGAGAGACCCAGTACTTC. Its protein is CSVEGPRQGETQYF.

The CDR3 loop reads CASSVQANTEAFF. CDR3 DNA sequence: TGTGCCAGCAGCGTGCAGGCCAACACTGAAGCTTTCTTT. The chain combines TRBV5-5 with TRBJ1-1, with D hard to call. V lost 4 bases and J 2 bases, leaving 9 bases between the germline ends. Germline CDR1 is SGHKS and CDR2 is YYEKEE (reference sequence). The CDR3 extends over 13 amino acids.

V gene TRBV29-1 combines with J gene TRBJ1-2; TRBD1 matches 11 bases. Trimming at V came to 5 bases and at J to 8 bases, leaving 10 bases not matched to a gene. Germline lookup yields CDR1 SQVTM and CDR2 ANQGSEA. This CDR3 contains 14 residues. The CDR3 is CSVPPGQGAIGYTF. In DNA, the CDR3 is TGCAGCGTTCCCCCTGGACAGGGGGCTATCGGCTACACCTTC.

J is TRBJ2-7 and V is TRBV9; 8 bases match TRBD1. Per the germline V gene, CDR1 is SGDLS and CDR2 is YYNGEE. The ends lost 4 bases at V and 2 bases at J; junction bases unmatched: 8. The CDR3 totals 15 residues. CDR3 protein: CASSTRQGSPYEQYF. CDR3 in DNA: TGTGCCAGCAGCACAAGACAGGGGTCTCCCTACGAGCAGTACTTC.

This clone was picked up one time. The CDR3 region is CASSYLQGAGGYTF. The CDR3, as DNA: TGTGCCAGCAGCTATCTTCAGGGGGCTGGAGGCTACACCTTC. The gene calls are TRBV7-2 and TRBJ1-2; 8 bases align to TRBD1. CDR1 and CDR2 from the germline V gene are SGHTA and FQGNSA. CDR3 size: 14 residues. V lost 4 bases and J lost 8; bases outside the gene matches: 9. The complete variable domain, with remaining parts taken from reference TRBV7-2 and TRBJ1-2, reads GAGVSQSPSNKVTEKGKDVELRCDPISGHTALYWYRQSLGQGLEFLIYFQGNSAPDKSGLPSDRFSAERTGGSVSTLTIQRTQQEDSAVYLCASSYLQGAGGYTFGSGTRLTVV.

V and J are TRBV2 and TRBJ2-5, with TRBD1 matching over 10 bases. With V trimmed by 6 bases and J by 5 bases, 9 bases remained unmatched. CDR1 is SNHLY and CDR2 is FYNNEI in the germline V gene. The CDR3 has 15 residues. CDR3 amino acids: CASREDRGDWETQYF. The CDR3 region has the DNA TGTGCCAGCAGAGAGGACAGGGGGGATTGGGAGACCCAGTACTTC.

The sample holds a few counts of this clone. The rearrangement uses TRBV2 and TRBJ1-5, with D hard to call. V was shortened by 2 bases and J by 0 bases, with 5 bases between the two germline ends. The CDR3 consists of 14 residues. The germline CDR1 and CDR2 sequences are SNHLY and FYNNEI. The CDR3 DNA sequence: TGTGCCAGCAGTGAACTCAGTAGCAATCAGCCCCAGCATTTT. This codes for CASSELSSNQPQHF.

The chain recombines TRBV11-2 with TRBJ2-7; D may be TRBD1 (6 bases). V was shortened by 2 bases and J by 1 base, with 18 bases between the two germline ends. Germline CDR1 and CDR2: SGHAT and FQNNGV. The CDR3 has 17 amino acids. In DNA form, the CDR3 reads TGTGCCAGCAGCTTATGGTCCCACGACAGGAAATCCTACGAGCAGTACTTC. This sequence encodes CASSLWSHDRKSYEQYF.

The V call is TRBV24-1, the J call TRBJ2-1; D may be TRBD1 (5 bases). Germline V gene data show CDR1 as KGHDR and CDR2 as SFDVKD. The CDR3 totals 14 residues. With 4 bases removed from V and 6 bases from J, the gap between germline ends came to 12 bases. Here the CDR3 DNA reads TGTGCCACCAGTGACAAACAGGTCAGCAATGAGCAGTTCTTC. Translating it yields CATSDKQVSNEQFF.